This T cell receptor (beta chain) was observed in a study of T cells after yellow fever vaccination. The wider study: Any fraction with a low cell number was prepared using SMART-Seq v4 Ultra Low Input.

By 5'RACE template switching, TCR cDNA was produced, with a universal primer site and UMIs added in the process. A single record per CDR3 protein comes from TCRdb applying MiXCR to the 5' RACE reads. The data hold tens of thousands of distinct CDR3 sequences, with more than 6.5% observed a single time. Study outcomes and limitations: The presence of abundant clonotypes contaminating from the bulk population was possible in FACS-sorted repertoires. It was a weaker secondary response, yet one that peaked faster, at day 5 versus 15.

Comment on this clonotype: No antigen is known for it. An end of the junction differs from the germline gene, which may be a read error.

This receptor was identified in a man aged 18-30 years who received the YFV17D yellow fever vaccine. The source was CD8+ T cells sorted from PBMCs, collected about 49 days after the first yellow fever vaccination.

CDR3 nucleotides: TGCTGTGCTAGAGGTGCCGAGGGGATTAACTATGGCTACACCTTC. Protein sequence: CCARGAEGINYGYTF. The chain has TRBV20-1 and TRBJ1-2, with D possibly TRBD1 on 5 matching bases. CDR3 length: 15 amino acids. Germline CDR1 reads DFQATT; CDR2 reads SNEGSKA (reference sequence).